Sequencing of this T cell receptor (beta chain) was carried out in a study of T-cell reconstitution after alpha-beta-depleted transplantation in children (TCRdb year 2016). For context, the study as a whole: Using TCR repertoire profiling, the study followed T-cell immune reconstitution in a quantitative way in children after TCRalphabeta/CD19-depleted allogeneic hematopoietic cell transplantation.

Receptor libraries were prepared by PCR. This sample was sequenced with an Illumina HiSeq 2500. Molecular barcoding was employed in the preparation of TCR libraries, with unique molecular identifiers being used to normalize TCRbeta repertoire quantification. TCRdb took the public reads, trimmed them with fastp at Q25, ran MiXCR for clone calling and kept in-frame beta chains. Identical CDR3 proteins give one entry, which carries the most common genes and DNA. This sample is represented by roughly 500,000 distinct CDR3 sequences; 9.5% to 15% of them were singletons. The ten top clones hold more than 5.5% of the sample. This clonotype has a count of ten or more. No antigen is known for it. Per-nucleotide qualities are absent, and no much larger clonotype sits a single base away. CDR1 is given as SGDLS and CDR2 as YYNGEE, both from the germline V gene. The junction carries 16 bases between V and J, which are trimmed by 4 bases and 6 bases respectively. The CDR3 measures 14 amino acids from cysteine to phenylalanine. Kept here is only the CDR3 DNA, which spans 42 bases and is read in frame from base 1.

This TCR came from a human donor who donated a stem cell graft to a child with combined immunodeficiency. The specimen comprised PBMCs from the stem cell graft donor, sampled from the stem cell graft. The sequence joins TRBV9 to TRBJ1-2, with the D gene call left open. The sequenced DNA is TGTGCCAGCAGCCCCCGCCTAAGAGACGATGGCTACACCTTC. This yields the protein CASSPRLRDDGYTF.